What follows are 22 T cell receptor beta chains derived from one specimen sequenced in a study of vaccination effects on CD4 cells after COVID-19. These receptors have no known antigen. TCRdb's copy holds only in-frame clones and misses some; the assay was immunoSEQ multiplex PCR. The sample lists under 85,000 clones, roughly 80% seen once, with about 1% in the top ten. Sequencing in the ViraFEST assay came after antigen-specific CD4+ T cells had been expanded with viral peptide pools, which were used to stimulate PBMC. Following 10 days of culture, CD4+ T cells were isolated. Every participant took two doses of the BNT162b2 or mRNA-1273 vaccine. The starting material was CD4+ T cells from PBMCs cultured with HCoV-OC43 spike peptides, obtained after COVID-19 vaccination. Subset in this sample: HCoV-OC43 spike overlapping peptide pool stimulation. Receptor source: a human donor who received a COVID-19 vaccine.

CDR3 sequence (DNA): TGTGCCAGCAGTATACCTAGCGGGGGGGCCTCAGATACGCAGTATTTT. It translates to CASSIPSGGASDTQYF. The chain is built from TRBV27 and TRBJ2-3, with 12 bases lining up with TRBD2. Losses at the gene ends were 5 bases for V and 4 bases for J; bases not matched to a gene: 7. Germline V gene lookup returns CDR1 MNHEY and CDR2 SMNVEV (reference sequence). This CDR3 is built from 16 residues.

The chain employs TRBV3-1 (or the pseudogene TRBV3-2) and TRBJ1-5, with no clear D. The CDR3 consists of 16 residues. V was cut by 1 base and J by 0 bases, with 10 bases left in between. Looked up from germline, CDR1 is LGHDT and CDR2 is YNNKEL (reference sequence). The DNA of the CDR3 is TGTGCCAGCAGCCAAGGGGCAGATTATAGCAATCAGCCCCAGCATTTT. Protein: CASSQGADYSNQPQHF.

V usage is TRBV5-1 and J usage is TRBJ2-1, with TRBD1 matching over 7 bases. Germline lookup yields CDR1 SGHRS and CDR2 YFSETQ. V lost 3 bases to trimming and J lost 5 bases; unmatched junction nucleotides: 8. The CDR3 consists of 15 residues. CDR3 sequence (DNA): TGCGCCAGCAGCTCCTCTCCGGGACAGAACAATGAGCAGTTCTTC. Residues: CASSSSPGQNNEQFF. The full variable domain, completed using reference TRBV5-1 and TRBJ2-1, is KAGVTQTPRYLIKTRGQQVTLSCSPISGHRSVSWYQQTPGQGLQFLFEYFSETQRNKGNFPGRFSGRQFSNSRSEMNVSTLELGDSALYLCASSSSPGQNNEQFFGPGTRLTVL.

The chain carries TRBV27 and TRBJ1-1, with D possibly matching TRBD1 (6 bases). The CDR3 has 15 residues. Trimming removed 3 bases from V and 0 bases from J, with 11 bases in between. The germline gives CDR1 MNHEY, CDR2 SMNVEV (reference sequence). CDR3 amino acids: CASSLDRLLNTEAFF. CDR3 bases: TGTGCCAGCAGTTTGGACAGACTACTGAACACTGAAGCTTTCTTT.

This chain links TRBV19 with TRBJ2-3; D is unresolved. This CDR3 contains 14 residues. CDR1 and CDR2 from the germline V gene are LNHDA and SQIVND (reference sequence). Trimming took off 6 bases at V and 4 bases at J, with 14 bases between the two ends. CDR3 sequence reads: CASSITDASDTQYF. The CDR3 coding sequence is TGTGCCAGTAGCATCACGGACGCCTCAGATACGCAGTATTTT.

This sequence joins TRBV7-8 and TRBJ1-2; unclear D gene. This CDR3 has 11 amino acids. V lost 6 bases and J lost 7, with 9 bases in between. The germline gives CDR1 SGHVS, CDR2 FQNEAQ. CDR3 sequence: CASSRWGGYTF. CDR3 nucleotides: TGTGCCAGCAGTCGGTGGGGTGGCTACACCTTC.

The CDR3 DNA reads TGTGCCAGCACCCGGGTTTTATTCACAGATACGCAGTATTTT. This sequence encodes CASTRVLFTDTQYF. V usage is TRBV6-6 and J usage is TRBJ2-3; the D is unclear. V was pared by 7 bases and J by 2 bases, with 13 bases between. This CDR3 is 14 amino acids long. From germline, CDR1 is MNHNY and CDR2 SVGAGI (reference sequence).

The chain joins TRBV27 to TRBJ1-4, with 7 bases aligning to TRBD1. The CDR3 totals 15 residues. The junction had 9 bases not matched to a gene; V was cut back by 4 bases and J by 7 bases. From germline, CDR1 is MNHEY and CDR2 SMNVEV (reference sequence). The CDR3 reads CASSSLQGSREKLFF. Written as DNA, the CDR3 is TGTGCCAGCAGTTCGCTACAGGGGTCCCGTGAAAAACTGTTTTTT.

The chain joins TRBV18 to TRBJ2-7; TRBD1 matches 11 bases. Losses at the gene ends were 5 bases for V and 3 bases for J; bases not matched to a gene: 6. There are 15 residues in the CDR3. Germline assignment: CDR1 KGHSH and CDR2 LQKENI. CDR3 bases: TGTGCCAGCTCAGCCGGACAGGGGGCTATCTACGAGCAGTACGTC. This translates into CASSAGQGAIYEQYV.

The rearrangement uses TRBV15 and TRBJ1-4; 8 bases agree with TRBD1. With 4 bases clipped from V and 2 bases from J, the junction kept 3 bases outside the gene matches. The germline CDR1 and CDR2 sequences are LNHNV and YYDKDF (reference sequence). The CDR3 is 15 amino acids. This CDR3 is CATSTDRETNEKLFF. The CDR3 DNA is TGTGCCACCAGCACGGACAGGGAGACTAATGAAAAACTGTTTTTT.

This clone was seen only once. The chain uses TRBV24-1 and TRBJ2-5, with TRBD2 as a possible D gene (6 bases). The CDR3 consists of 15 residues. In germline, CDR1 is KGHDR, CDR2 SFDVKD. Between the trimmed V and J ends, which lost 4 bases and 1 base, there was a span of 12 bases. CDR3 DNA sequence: TGTGCCACCAGTGACCCTGGGGGGACCCAAGAGACCCAGTACTTC. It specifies CATSDPGGTQETQYF.

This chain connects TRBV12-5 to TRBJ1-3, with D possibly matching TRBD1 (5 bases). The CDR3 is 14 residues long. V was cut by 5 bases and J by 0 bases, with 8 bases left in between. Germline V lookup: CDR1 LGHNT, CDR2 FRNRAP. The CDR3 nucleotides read TGTGCTAGTGGTCTGGGGCCCTCTGGAAACACCATATATTTT. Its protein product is CASGLGPSGNTIYF. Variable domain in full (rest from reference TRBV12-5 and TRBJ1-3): DARVTQTPRHKVTEMGQEVTMRCQPILGHNTVFWYRQTMMQGLELLAYFRNRAPLDDSGMPKDRFSAEMPDATLATLKIQPSEPRDSAVYFCASGLGPSGNTIYFGEGSWLTVV.

In nucleotides, the CDR3 is TGTGCCAGTAGTATTCGGCTGGAGGCTGAAGCTTTCTTT. It yields the protein CASSIRLEAEAFF. The chain carries TRBV19 and TRBJ1-1; D gene uncertain. Germline V lookup: CDR1 LNHDA, CDR2 SQIVND (reference sequence). V lost 3 bases to trimming and J lost 6 bases, with 11 bases between them. This CDR3 comprises 13 residues. The variable domain in full, with the rest retrieved from reference TRBV19 and TRBJ1-1, is DGGITQSPKYLFRKEGQNVTLSCEQNLNHDAMYWYRQDPGQGLRLIYYSQIVNDFQKGDIAEGYSVSREKKESFPLTVTSAQKNPTAFYLCASSIRLEAEAFFGQGTRLTVV.

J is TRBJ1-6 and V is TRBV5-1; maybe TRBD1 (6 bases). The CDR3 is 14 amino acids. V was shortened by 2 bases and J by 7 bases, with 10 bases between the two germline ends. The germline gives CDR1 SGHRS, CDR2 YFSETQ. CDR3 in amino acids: CASSLAGENSPLHF. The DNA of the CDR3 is TGCGCCAGCAGCTTAGCAGGGGAAAATTCACCCCTCCACTTT.

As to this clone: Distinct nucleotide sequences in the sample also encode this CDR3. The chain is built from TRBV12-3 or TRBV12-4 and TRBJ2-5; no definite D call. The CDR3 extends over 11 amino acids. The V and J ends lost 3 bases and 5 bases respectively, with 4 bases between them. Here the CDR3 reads CASSFGETQYF. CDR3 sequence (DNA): TGTGCCAGCAGTTTTGGGGAGACCCAGTACTTC.

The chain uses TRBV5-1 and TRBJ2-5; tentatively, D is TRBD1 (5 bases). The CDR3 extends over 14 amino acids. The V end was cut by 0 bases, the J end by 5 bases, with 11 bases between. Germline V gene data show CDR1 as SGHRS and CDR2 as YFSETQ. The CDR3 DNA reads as TGCGCCAGCAGCTTGGATATGGGGCGGGAGACCCAGTACTTC. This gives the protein CASSLDMGRETQYF.

DNA for the CDR3: TGTGCCAGCAGCCCCGAAGCAGCTAACTATGGCTACACCTTC. Its translation is CASSPEAANYGYTF. This sequence joins TRBV9 and TRBJ1-2; no reliable D call. CDR1 is SGDLS, CDR2 YYNGEE, per germline. V lost 4 bases, J lost 0 bases, and 10 bases lay in between. The CDR3 length is 14 residues.

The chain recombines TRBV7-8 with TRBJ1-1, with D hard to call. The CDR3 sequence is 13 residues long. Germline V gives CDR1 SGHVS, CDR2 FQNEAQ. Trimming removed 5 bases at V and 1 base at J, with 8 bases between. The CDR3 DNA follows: TGTGCCAGCAGCGCCCTTCGGAACACTGAAGCTTTCTTT. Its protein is CASSALRNTEAFF.

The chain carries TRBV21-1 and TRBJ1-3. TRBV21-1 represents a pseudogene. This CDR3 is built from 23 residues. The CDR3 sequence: CASRTTDTLGTDPWRGSGNTIYF. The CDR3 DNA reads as TGTGCCAGCAGAACTACCGATACCTTGGGGACGGACCCCTGGAGGGGCTCTGGAAACACCATATATTTT.

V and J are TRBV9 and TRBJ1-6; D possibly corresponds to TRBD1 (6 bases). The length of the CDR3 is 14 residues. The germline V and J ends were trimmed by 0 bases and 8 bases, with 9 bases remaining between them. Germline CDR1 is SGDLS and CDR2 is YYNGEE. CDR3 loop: CASSVDRAYSPLHF. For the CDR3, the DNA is TGTGCCAGCAGCGTAGACAGGGCCTATTCACCCCTCCACTTT.

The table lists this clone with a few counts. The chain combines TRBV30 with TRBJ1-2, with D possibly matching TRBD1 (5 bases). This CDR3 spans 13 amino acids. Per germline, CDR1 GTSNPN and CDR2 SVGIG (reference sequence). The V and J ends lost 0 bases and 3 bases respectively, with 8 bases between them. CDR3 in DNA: TGTGCCTGGAGTGTACAGGTACACTATGGCTACACCTTC. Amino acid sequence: CAWSVQVHYGYTF.

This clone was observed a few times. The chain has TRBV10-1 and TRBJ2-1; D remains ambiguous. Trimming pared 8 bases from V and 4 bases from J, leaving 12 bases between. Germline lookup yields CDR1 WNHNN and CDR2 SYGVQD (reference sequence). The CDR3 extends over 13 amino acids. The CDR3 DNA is TGCGCCAGCTGCGCCGCCGGGTACAATGAGCAGTTCTTC. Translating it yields CASCAAGYNEQFF.